This T cell receptor (beta chain) was sequenced in a study of read filtering for tumor transcriptome and immune sequencing. This library used roughly 430 ng RNA and molecular barcoded adaptors spanning alpha/delta and beta/gamma chains. TCRdb itself ran the reads through MiXCR, one entry per CDR3 protein. The table has about 48,000 distinct CDR3 sequences, approximately 18% seen once. Sampling of bone marrow took place during active disease in every patient. This clonotype was seen ten or more times. Germline V gives CDR1 SGHTA, CDR2 FQGNSA. The CDR3 spans 13 residues. Trimming took off 5 bases at V and 3 bases at J, with 9 bases between the two ends.

Sequencing used a population of CD138-negative cells sorted from bone marrow. The V gene is TRBV7-2, the J gene TRBJ2-3; D unresolved. This sequence originates from a donor at least 40 years old with multiple myeloma. The DNA of the CDR3 is TGTGCCAGCAGCCCCCAGCGTACAGATACGCAGTATTTT. Its translation is CASSPQRTDTQYF.